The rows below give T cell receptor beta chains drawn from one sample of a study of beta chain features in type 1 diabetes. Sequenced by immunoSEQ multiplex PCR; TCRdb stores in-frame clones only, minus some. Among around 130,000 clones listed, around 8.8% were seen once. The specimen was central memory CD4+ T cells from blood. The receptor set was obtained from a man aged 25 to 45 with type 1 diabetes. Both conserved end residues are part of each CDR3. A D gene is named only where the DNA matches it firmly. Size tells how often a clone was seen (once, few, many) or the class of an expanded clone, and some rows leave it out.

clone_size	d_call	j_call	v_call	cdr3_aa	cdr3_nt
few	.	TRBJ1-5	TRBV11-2	CASSKGEVYQPQHF	TGTGCCAGCAGCAAAGGGGAGGTTTATCAGCCCCAGCATTTT
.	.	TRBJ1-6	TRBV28	CASDFTNSPLHF	TGTGCCAGCGACTTCACCAATTCACCCCTCCACTTT
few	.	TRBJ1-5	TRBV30	CAWSVGGDQPQHF	TGTGCCTGGAGCGTCGGAGGGGATCAGCCCCAGCATTTT
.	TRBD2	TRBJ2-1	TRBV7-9	CASSDTGLAGVRNEQFF	TGTGCCAGCAGCGATACGGGACTAGCGGGGGTTAGGAATGAGCAGTTCTTC
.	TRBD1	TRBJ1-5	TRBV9	CASSVGTALNQPQHF	TGTGCCAGCAGCGTTGGGACAGCCCTTAATCAGCCCCAGCATTTT
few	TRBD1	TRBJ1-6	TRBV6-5	CASHTGQGYSPLHF	TGTGCCTCCCATACGGGACAGGGGTATTCACCCCTCCACTTT
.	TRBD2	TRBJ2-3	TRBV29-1	CSVGSGTSGGTDTQYF	TGCAGCGTGGGATCCGGGACTAGCGGGGGCACAGATACGCAGTATTTT
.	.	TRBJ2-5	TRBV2	CASSAQGGETQYF	TGTGCCAGCAGTGCCCAGGGCGGAGAGACCCAGTACTTC
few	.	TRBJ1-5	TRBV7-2	CASSQVGTSNQPQHF	TGTGCCAGCAGCCAGGTCGGCACGAGCAATCAGCCCCAGCATTTT
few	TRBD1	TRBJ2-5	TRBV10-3	CAISVGTGGQETQYF	TGTGCCATCAGTGTCGGGACAGGGGGTCAGGAGACCCAGTACTTC
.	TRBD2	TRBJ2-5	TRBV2	CASMRGETQYF	TGTGCCAGCATGCGGGGGGAGACCCAGTACTTC
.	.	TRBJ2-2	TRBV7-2	CASSLAPGSGELFF	TGTGCCAGCAGCTTAGCGCCGGGATCCGGGGAGCTGTTTTTT
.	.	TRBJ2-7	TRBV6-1	CASSERAGALEQYF	TGTGCCAGCAGTGAGAGGGCAGGGGCTCTCGAGCAGTACTTC
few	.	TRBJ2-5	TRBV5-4	CASRRDWEETQYF	TGTGCCAGCCGGCGAGACTGGGAGGAGACCCAGTACTTC
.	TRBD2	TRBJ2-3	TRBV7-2	CASSPMGGGRTQYF	TGTGCCAGCAGCCCAATGGGGGGGGGACGGACGCAGTATTTT
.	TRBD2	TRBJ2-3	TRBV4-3	CASSQGAASGGSSTDTQYF	TGCGCCAGCAGCCAAGGGGCGGCTAGCGGGGGGTCAAGCACAGATACGCAGTATTTT
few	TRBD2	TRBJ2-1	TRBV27	CASSLESYRGGHNEQFF	TGTGCCAGCAGTCTCGAGTCGTATCGGGGGGGACACAATGAGCAGTTCTTC
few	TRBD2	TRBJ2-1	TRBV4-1	CASSQRSGGVPYNEQFF	TGCGCCAGCAGCCAACGTAGCGGGGGAGTCCCCTACAATGAGCAGTTCTTC
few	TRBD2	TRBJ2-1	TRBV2	CASSVLAGYNEQFF	TGTGCCAGCAGTGTACTAGCGGGGTACAATGAGCAGTTCTTC
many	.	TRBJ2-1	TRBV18	CASSPGLNEQFF	TGTGCCAGCTCACCAGGACTGAATGAGCAGTTCTTC
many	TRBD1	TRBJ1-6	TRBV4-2	CASSRSGQSNSPLHF	TGTGCCAGCAGCCGCTCGGGACAGTCGAATTCACCCCTCCACTTT
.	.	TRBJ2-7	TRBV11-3	CASSLDSGAEQYF	TGTGCCAGCAGCTTAGATTCAGGGGCCGAGCAGTACTTC
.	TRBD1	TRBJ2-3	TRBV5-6	CASSRDRENTQYF	TGTGCCAGCAGCCGGGACAGGGAAAATACGCAGTATTTT
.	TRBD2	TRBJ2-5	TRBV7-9	CASIFGGSGGSETQYF	TGTGCCAGCATTTTTGGTGGTAGCGGGGGGTCCGAGACCCAGTACTTC
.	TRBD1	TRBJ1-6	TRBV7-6	CASSFRQGESPLHF	TGTGCCAGCAGCTTTAGGCAGGGGGAATCACCCCTCCACTTT
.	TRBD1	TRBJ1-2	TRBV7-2	CASSSDRGLGYTF	TGTGCCAGCAGCTCGGACAGGGGGCTGGGCTACACCTTC